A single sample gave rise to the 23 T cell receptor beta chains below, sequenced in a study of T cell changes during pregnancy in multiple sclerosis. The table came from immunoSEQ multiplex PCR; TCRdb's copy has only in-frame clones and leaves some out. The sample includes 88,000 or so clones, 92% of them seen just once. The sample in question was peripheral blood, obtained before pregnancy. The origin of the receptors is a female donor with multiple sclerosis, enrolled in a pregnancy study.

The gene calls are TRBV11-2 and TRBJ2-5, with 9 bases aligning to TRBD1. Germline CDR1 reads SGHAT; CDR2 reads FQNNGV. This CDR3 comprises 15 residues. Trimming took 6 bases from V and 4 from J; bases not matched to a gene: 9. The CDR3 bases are TGTGCCAGCAGGGGCAACGACAGGGGGAGAGAGACCCAGTACTTC. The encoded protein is CASRGNDRGRETQYF.

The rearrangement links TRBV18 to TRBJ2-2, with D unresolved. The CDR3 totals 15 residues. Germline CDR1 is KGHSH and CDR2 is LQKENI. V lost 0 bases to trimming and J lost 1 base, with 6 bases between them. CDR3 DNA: TGTGCCAGCTCACCACCGGCCGAGAACACCGGGGAGCTGTTTTTT. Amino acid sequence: CASSPPAENTGELFF. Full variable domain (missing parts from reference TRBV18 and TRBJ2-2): NAGVMQNPRHLVRRRGQEARLRCSPMKGHSHVYWYRQLPEEGLKFMVYLQKENIIDESGMPKERFSAEFPKEGPSILRIQQVVRGDSAAYFCASSPPAENTGELFFGEGSRLTVL.

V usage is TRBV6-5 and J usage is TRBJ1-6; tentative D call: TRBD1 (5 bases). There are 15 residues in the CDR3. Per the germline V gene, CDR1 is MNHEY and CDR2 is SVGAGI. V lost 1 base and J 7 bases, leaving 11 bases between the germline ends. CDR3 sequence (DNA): TGTGCCAGCAGTTACTACAGGCCTGTAAATTCACCCCTCCACTTT. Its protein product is CASSYYRPVNSPLHF.

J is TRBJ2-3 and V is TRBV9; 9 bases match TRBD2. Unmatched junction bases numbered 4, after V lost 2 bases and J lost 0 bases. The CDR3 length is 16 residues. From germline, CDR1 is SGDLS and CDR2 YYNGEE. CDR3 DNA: TGTGCCAGCAGCGTGCTAGCGGGGTCTAGCACAGATACGCAGTATTTT. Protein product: CASSVLAGSSTDTQYF.

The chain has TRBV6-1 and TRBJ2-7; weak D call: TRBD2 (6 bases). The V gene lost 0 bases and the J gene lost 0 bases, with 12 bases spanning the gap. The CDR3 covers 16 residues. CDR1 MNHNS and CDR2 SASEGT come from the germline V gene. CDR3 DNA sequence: TGTGCCAGCAGTGAAGCAGGGACTGTGTCCTCCTACGAGCAGTACTTC. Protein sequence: CASSEAGTVSSYEQYF.

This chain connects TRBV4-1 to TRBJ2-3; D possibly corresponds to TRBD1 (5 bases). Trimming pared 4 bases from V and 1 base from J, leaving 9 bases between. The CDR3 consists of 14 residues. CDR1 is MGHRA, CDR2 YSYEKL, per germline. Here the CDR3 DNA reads TGCGCCAGCAGCCGAACACAGGGCACAGATACGCAGTATTTT. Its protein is CASSRTQGTDTQYF.

The CDR3 region has the DNA TGCGCCAGCAGTCATTTGAGACAGGCCAATGGTTCACCCCTCCACTTT. This translates into CASSHLRQANGSPLHF. The chain combines TRBV23-1 with TRBJ1-6; a possible D gene is TRBD1 (6 bases). TRBV23-1 carries the ORF label, with uncertain function. The CDR3 consists of 16 residues. The ends were cut back, 3 bases at V and 9 bases at J, with 18 bases in the middle.

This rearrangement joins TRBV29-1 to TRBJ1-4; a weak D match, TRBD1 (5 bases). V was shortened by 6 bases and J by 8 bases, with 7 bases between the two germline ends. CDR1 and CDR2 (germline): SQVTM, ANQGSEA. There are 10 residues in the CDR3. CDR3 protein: CSVGGEKLFF. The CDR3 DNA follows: TGCAGCGTGGGGGGGGAAAAACTGTTTTTT.

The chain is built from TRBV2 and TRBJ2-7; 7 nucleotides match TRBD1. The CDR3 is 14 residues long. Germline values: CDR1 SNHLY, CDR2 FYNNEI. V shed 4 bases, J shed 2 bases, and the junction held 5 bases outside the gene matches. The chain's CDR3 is CASSGGDSAYEQYF. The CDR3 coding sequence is TGTGCCAGCAGTGGAGGGGACAGTGCCTACGAGCAGTACTTC.

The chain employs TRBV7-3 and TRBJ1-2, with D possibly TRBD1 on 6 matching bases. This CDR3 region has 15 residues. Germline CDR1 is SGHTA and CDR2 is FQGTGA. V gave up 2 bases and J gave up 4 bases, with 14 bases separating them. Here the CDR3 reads CASSLEPGHGYGYTF. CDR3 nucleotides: TGTGCCAGCAGCTTAGAGCCGGGACACGGCTATGGCTACACCTTC.

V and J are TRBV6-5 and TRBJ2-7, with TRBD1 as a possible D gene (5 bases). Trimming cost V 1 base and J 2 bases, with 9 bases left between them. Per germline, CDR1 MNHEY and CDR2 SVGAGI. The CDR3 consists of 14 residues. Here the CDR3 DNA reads TGTGCCAGCAGTTACTTTCAGGGAACCTACGAGCAGTACTTC. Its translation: CASSYFQGTYEQYF.

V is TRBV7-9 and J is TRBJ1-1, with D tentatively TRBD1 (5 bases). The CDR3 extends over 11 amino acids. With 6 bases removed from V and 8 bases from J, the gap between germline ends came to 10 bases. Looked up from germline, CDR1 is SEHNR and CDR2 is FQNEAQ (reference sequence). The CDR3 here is CASRMDKEAFF. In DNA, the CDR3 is TGTGCCAGCAGGATGGACAAGGAAGCTTTCTTT.

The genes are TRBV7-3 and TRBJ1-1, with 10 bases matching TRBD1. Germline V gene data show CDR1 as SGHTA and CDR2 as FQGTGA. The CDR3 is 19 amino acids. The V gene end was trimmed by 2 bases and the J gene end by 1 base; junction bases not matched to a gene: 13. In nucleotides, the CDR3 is TGTGCCAGCAGCTTAGTCCCACGACCGGGACAGGGGCCGAACACTGAAGCTTTCTTT. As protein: CASSLVPRPGQGPNTEAFF.

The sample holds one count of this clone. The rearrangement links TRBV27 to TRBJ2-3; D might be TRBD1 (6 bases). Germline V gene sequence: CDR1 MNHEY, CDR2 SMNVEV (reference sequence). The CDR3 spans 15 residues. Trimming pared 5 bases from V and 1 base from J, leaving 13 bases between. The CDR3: CASSLLSGGTDTQYF. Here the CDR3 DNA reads TGTGCCAGCAGTCTACTTTCAGGGGGCACAGATACGCAGTATTTT.

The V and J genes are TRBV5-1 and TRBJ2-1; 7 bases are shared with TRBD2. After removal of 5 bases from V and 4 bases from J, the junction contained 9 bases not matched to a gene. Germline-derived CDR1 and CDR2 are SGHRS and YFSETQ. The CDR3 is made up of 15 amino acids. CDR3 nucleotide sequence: TGCGCCAGCAGACCATGGGAGGGGACTTACAATGAGCAGTTCTTC. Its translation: CASRPWEGTYNEQFF.

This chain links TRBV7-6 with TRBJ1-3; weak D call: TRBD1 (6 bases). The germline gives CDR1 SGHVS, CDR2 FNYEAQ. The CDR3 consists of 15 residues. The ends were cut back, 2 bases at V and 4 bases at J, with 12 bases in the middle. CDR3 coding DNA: TGTGCCAGCAGCTTATCAACAGGGTCGGGAAACACCATATATTTT. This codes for CASSLSTGSGNTIYF.

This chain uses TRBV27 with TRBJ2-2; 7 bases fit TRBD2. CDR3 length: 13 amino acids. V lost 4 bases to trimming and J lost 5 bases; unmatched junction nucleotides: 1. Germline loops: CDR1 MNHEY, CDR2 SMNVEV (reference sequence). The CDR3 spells CASSSRGTGELFF. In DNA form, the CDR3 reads TGTGCCAGCAGTTCGCGGGGGACCGGGGAGCTGTTTTTT.

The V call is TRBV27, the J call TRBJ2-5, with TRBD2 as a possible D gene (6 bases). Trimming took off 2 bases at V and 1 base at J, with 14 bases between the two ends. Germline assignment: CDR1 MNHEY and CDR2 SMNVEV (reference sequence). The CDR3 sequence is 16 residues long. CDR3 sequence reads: CASSLLWRGSQETQYF. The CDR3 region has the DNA TGTGCCAGCAGTTTACTCTGGCGGGGTTCCCAAGAGACCCAGTACTTC.

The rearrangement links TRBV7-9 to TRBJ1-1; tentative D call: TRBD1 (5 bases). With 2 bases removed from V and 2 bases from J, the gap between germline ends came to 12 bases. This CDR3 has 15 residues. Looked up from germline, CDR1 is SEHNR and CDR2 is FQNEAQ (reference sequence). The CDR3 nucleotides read TGTGCCAGCAGCTTAATGGGAGGGGTTAACACTGAAGCTTTCTTT. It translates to CASSLMGGVNTEAFF.

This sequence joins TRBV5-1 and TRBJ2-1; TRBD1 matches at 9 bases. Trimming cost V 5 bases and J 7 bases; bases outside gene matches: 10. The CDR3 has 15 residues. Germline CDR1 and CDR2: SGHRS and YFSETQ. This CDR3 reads CASSPPGQGWNEQFF. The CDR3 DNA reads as TGCGCCAGCAGTCCCCCCGGACAGGGGTGGAATGAGCAGTTCTTC.

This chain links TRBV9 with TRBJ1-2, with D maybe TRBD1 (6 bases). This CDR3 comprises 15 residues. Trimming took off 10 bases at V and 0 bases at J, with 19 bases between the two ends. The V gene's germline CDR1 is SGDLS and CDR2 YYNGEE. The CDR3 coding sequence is TGTGCCGCCAGCAAGATAACAGGGTCTAACTATGGCTACACCTTC. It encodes CAASKITGSNYGYTF.

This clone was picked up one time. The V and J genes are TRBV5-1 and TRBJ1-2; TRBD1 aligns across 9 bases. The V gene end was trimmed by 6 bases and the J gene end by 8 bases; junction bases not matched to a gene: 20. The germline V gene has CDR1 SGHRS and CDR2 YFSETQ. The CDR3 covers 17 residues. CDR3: CASNPGRGQGIYEGYTF. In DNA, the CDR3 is TGCGCCAGCAACCCCGGGCGGGGACAGGGTATATATGAAGGCTACACCTTC.

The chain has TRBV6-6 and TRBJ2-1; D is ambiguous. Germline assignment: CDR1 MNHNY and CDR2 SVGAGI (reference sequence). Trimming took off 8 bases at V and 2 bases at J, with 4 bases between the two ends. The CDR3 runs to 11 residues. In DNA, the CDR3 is TGTGCCAGCCTTACCTACAATGAGCAGTTCTTC. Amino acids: CASLTYNEQFF.